This T cell receptor beta chain was observed in a study of CD4+ T cells in melanoma. Whole-study results and caveats: Diverse differentiation states were reported for melanoma neoantigen-specific CD4+ T cells. CD8+ T cell, macrophage and B cell function reportedly correlated with neoantigen-specific CD4+ T cells.

A note on this clone: Its antigen is unidentified.

Measured with immunoSEQ multiplex PCR; TCRdb has only the in-frame clones, and not every one. The data hold roughly 10,000 clones, with roughly two thirds observed a single time. The CDR3 extends over 13 amino acids. Germline CDR1 reads MNHEY; CDR2 reads SMNVEV (reference sequence). Between the trimmed V and J ends, which lost 3 bases and 2 bases, there was a span of 7 bases. This clonotype was sampled from a human donor with melanoma. This sequence joins TRBV27 and TRBJ1-1; D is unclear. Specimen: cells from a culture (not recorded whether cultured in vitro). CDR3 in DNA: TGTGCCAGCAGTTTTTCTGGAAACACTGAAGCTTTCTTT. Its translation: CASSFSGNTEAFF.